A selection of T cell receptor beta chains follows, all from one sample in a study of shared clonotypes between healthy human individuals. Repertoires were generated with immunoSEQ multiplex PCR, while TCRdb's copy carries only in-frame clones and drops some. The sample yields about 2.2 million clones, 80% to 95% seen once. The sample taken for sequencing was naive CD8+ T cells from PBMCs. The receptors originated from a man aged 18 to 30 in good health. Some clones in this sample may be carry-over from other donors' samples. Each CDR3 is given with its conserved first and last residue. The D gene is left open where the match is weak. Clone sizes are given selectively: once, few, many, or a class where the clone is expanded.

clone_size d_call j_call v_call cdr3_nt cdr3_aa
. . TRBJ1-4 TRBV18 TGTGCCAGCTCACCGCACCCAGGGACGATGAGTTTCGAAAAACTGTTTTTT CASSPHPGTMSFEKLFF
. TRBD2 TRBJ2-1 TRBV14 TGTGCCAGCAGCCAAGGCGGGAGGGCCGCCAATGAGCAGTTCTTC CASSQGGRAANEQFF
. . TRBJ2-7 TRBV30 TGTGCCTGGAGTGACCGAGTCTACGAGCAGTACTTC CAWSDRVYEQYF
once . TRBJ2-7 TRBV4-1 TGCGCCAGCAGCCAAGATCCTAGGCAGGCGTACCACGAGCAGTACTTC CASSQDPRQAYHEQYF
. TRBD1 TRBJ2-7 TRBV19 TGTGCCAGTAGTACTGGACAGGGCTCCTACGAGCAGTACTTC CASSTGQGSYEQYF
. . TRBJ2-2 TRBV4-1 TGCGCCAGCAGCCTCGCCCGGGGACGGGGGGAGCTGTTTTTT CASSLARGRGELFF
once TRBD1 TRBJ1-5 TRBV28 TGTGCCAGCAGTAAATTCGGACAGGTGTCACAGCCCCAGCATTTT CASSKFGQVSQPQHF
. . TRBJ1-1 TRBV30 TGTGCCTGGAGTGACAGACTGAACACTGAAGCTTTCTTT CAWSDRLNTEAFF
. . TRBJ1-1 TRBV7-9 TGTGCCAGCAGCTTAGTTACGGGGAAGAACACTGAAGCTTTCTTT CASSLVTGKNTEAFF
. . TRBJ2-7 TRBV5-1 TGCGCCAGCAGCTTGGCTGGAGGGGCCGACGAGCAGTACTTC CASSLAGGADEQYF
once . TRBJ2-3 TRBV6-1 TGTGCCAGCAGTGAAGCGTGGACAAACACAGATACGCAGTATTTT CASSEAWTNTDTQYF
. TRBD1 TRBJ2-3 TRBV10-3 TGTGCCATCAGTGGGCCCCAGCAGGGGGCCAGCACAGATACGCAGTATTTT CAISGPQQGASTDTQYF
. . TRBJ1-2 TRBV7-2 TGTGCCAGCAGCCCTGTAAGAGGAGATAACTATGGCTACACCTTC CASSPVRGDNYGYTF
. . TRBJ2-1 TRBV5-1 TGCGCCAGCAGCTTCTACAATGAGCAGTTCTTC CASSFYNEQFF
few . TRBJ1-2 TRBV10-3 TGTGCCACCCACGGGTCTCATGGCTACACCTTC CATHGSHGYTF
once . TRBJ1-2 TRBV5-6 TGTGCCAGCAGCTTGGGGGATCCCTATGGCTACACCTTC CASSLGDPYGYTF
. . TRBJ1-2 TRBV5-6 TGTGCCAGCAGCTTGGCCGTGTTAGGTTCAGGCTACACCTTC CASSLAVLGSGYTF
. TRBD1 TRBJ1-1 TRBV4-1 TGCGCCAGCAGCCAAGACGCGTACTCGTCAGGGGGCACGAACACTGAAGCTTTCTTT CASSQDAYSSGGTNTEAFF
. TRBD2 TRBJ2-7 TRBV7-2 TGTGCCAGCAGGAACGAGGAGTATCTAGCGGGAAACGAGCAGTACTTC CASRNEEYLAGNEQYF
. TRBD2 TRBJ2-1 TRBV27 TGTGCCAGCAGTCGGACTAGAAATGAGCAGTTCTTC CASSRTRNEQFF
. . TRBJ2-3 TRBV10-1 TGCGCCAGCAGTGAGTCCTTCTACACAGATACGCAGTATTTT CASSESFYTDTQYF
. . TRBJ2-7 TRBV4-3 TGCGCCAGCAGCCAAGATATCGCACAGATTTACGAGCAGTACTTC CASSQDIAQIYEQYF
. . TRBJ2-1 TRBV25-1 TGTGCCAGCAGGGGATACAATGAGCAGTTCTTC CASRGYNEQFF
. . TRBJ1-1 TRBV6-5 TGTGCCAGCAGTTACGGGACACCGAACACTGAAGCTTTCTTT CASSYGTPNTEAFF
. TRBD1 TRBJ2-7 TRBV6-5 TGTGCCAGCAGTCCGGGACAGGGGGGCCTCTACGAGCAGTACTTC CASSPGQGGLYEQYF
. . TRBJ2-3 TRBV29-1 TGCAGCGCCCTAGCCCCGGCAGATACGCAGTATTTT CSALAPADTQYF
. . TRBJ2-1 TRBV27 TGTGCCAGCAGTTTTTCAGGGAAGGTTCCCAATGAGCAGTTCTTC CASSFSGKVPNEQFF
. . TRBJ2-3 TRBV7-9 TGTGCCAGCAGCTCCCGCCATGACAGAGAACCCACAGATACGCAGTATTTT CASSSRHDREPTDTQYF
. TRBD1 TRBJ1-2 TRBV7-8 TGTGCCAGCAGCTATACAGGGGGTGGCTATGGCTACACCTTC CASSYTGGGYGYTF
. . TRBJ2-4 TRBV9 TGTGCCAGCAGCGTAGGGAAGGGAAACATTCAGTACTTC CASSVGKGNIQYF
. TRBD1 TRBJ1-4 TRBV7-9 TGTGCCAGCAGCTTAGGAGGACAGGCTCCAACTAATGAAAAACTGTTTTTT CASSLGGQAPTNEKLFF
. . TRBJ2-7 TRBV27 TGTGCCAGCAGTCCACTAGCCGCCCAATCCTACGAGCAGTACTTC CASSPLAAQSYEQYF
. TRBD2 TRBJ2-7 TRBV7-9 TGTGCCAGCAGCTACCTTAGCGGGAACGAGCAGTACTTC CASSYLSGNEQYF
. TRBD2 TRBJ2-3 TRBV10-3 TGTGCCATCAGTGAGCTGGGACTAGCGGGAGTTAGTCGCCACCAAACCTTCACAGATACGCAGTATTTT CAISELGLAGVSRHQTFTDTQYF
. TRBD2 TRBJ2-1 TRBV18 TGTGCCAGCTCACCCCCGGGACTAGCGGGGTCCTACAATGAGCAGTTCTTC CASSPPGLAGSYNEQFF
. . TRBJ2-2 TRBV5-6 TGTGCCAGCAGCTTGCAGGGAGAGGGCGGGGAGCTGTTTTTT CASSLQGEGGELFF
. . TRBJ2-7 TRBV6-5 TGTGCCAGCAGTTTAACCAAAAAACCCGGCTACGAGCAGTACTTC CASSLTKKPGYEQYF
. TRBD2 TRBJ2-2 TRBV4-2 TGTGCCAGCAGCCAAGATTTTTTAACTAGCGGGAGCAACACCGGGGAGCTGTTTTTT CASSQDFLTSGSNTGELFF
. . TRBJ1-5 TRBV4-1 TGCGCCAGCAGCCAAATGGGGTTCAATCAGCCCCAGCATTTT CASSQMGFNQPQHF
. . TRBJ1-1 TRBV7-3 TGTGCCAGCAGCTTAGTTCGTCAGGAGAACACTGAAGCTTTCTTT CASSLVRQENTEAFF
. TRBD2 TRBJ2-7 TRBV6-5 TGTGCCAGCAGGGAATCTAGCGGGAGTTCCTACGAGCAGTACTTC CASRESSGSSYEQYF